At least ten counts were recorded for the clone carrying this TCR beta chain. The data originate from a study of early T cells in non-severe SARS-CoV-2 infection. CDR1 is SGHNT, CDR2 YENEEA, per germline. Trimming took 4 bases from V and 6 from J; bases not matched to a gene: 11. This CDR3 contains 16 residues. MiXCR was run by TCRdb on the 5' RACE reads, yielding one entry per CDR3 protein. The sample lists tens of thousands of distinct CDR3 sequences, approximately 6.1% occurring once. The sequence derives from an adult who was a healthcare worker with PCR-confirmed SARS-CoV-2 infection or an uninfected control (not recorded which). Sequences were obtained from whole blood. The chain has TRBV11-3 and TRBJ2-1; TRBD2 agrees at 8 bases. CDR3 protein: CASSSRLARGGNEQFF. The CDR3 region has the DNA TGTGCCAGCAGCTCTCGACTAGCGCGGGGAGGCAATGAGCAGTTCTTC.